Following are 7 T cell receptor beta chains from one sample sequenced in a study of vaccination effects on CD4 cells after COVID-19. ViraFEST expansion of antigen-specific CD4+ T cells with viral peptide pools preceded sequencing. Between days 9 and 10 of culture, CD4+ T cells were separated out. All vaccine recipients tested negative for nucleocapsid antibodies and had never contracted SARS-CoV-2 infection. These receptors have no identified antigens. Method: immunoSEQ multiplex PCR; TCRdb's copy keeps in-frame clones and lacks some. The repertoire holds roughly 67,000 clones, with around 81% as singletons. Sequenced material: CD4+ T cells from PBMCs cultured with SARS-CoV-2 spike peptides, taken before COVID-19 vaccination. Every receptor here comes from a human donor who received a COVID-19 vaccine.

As for this clone: An end of the junction differs from the germline gene, which may be a read error. This sequence joins TRBV7-2 and TRBJ2-1; D uncertain. This CDR3 region has 15 residues. CDR1 is SGHTA, CDR2 FQGNSA, per germline. The CDR3 DNA sequence: TGTGCCAGCAGCTTAGCGTCAAGTTCCTACAATGAGCCGTTCTTC. This translates into CASSLASSSYNEPFF.

In this sample, this clone turned up a few times. The rearrangement links TRBV7-9 to TRBJ1-2; D possibly corresponds to TRBD1 (5 bases). Germline V gene sequence: CDR1 SEHNR, CDR2 FQNEAQ (reference sequence). The CDR3 totals 14 residues. Trimming cost V 1 base and J 2 bases, with 8 bases left between them. CDR3 DNA: TGTGCCAGCAGCTTAGGCTCAGGGAACTATGGCTACACCTTC. It yields the protein CASSLGSGNYGYTF.

This clone has only a few counts. This chain joins TRBV19 and TRBJ1-5, with D uncertain. Germline CDR1 LNHDA, CDR2 SQIVND (reference sequence). The CDR3 extends over 13 amino acids. The germline V and J ends were trimmed by 2 bases and 7 bases, with 9 bases remaining between them. CDR3 region: CASSIPNGQPQHF. Here the CDR3 DNA reads TGTGCCAGTAGTATACCTAATGGGCAGCCCCAGCATTTT. The variable domain in full, completed from reference TRBV19 and TRBJ1-5, reads DGGITQSPKYLFRKEGQNVTLSCEQNLNHDAMYWYRQDPGQGLRLIYYSQIVNDFQKGDIAEGYSVSREKKESFPLTVTSAQKNPTAFYLCASSIPNGQPQHFGDGTRLSIL.

V usage is TRBV7-2 and J usage is TRBJ2-5; 14 nucleotides align to TRBD2. V lost 4 bases to trimming and J lost 11 bases; unmatched junction nucleotides: 3. The CDR3 sequence is 13 residues long. Germline CDR1 and CDR2: SGHTA and FQGNSA. CDR3 protein: CASSSGLAGGQYF. For the CDR3, the DNA is TGTGCCAGCAGCTCCGGACTAGCGGGGGGACAGTACTTC.

The chain combines TRBV4-1 with TRBJ2-5; TRBD2 matches at 10 bases. The germline gives CDR1 MGHRA, CDR2 YSYEKL. Unmatched junction bases numbered 3, after V lost 1 base and J lost 1 base. The CDR3 runs 16 residues. The CDR3 loop is CASSQGRTSGQETQYF. Here the CDR3 DNA reads TGCGCCAGCAGCCAAGGCCGGACTAGCGGCCAAGAGACCCAGTACTTC.

The CDR3 spells CASSYVTGITGELFF. In nucleotides, the CDR3 is TGTGCCAGCAGTTACGTGACAGGGATCACCGGGGAGCTGTTTTTT. The gene calls are TRBV6-2 or TRBV6-3 and TRBJ2-2, with 7 bases aligning to TRBD1. J was trimmed by 4 bases and V by 2 bases; bases with no gene match: 4. CDR3 length: 15 amino acids. Germline V CDR1 and CDR2: MNHEY, SVGEGT.

J is TRBJ1-6 and V is TRBV7-2; D ambiguous. The CDR3 length is 14 residues. V gave up 1 base and J gave up 8 bases, with 9 bases separating them. Germline V CDR1 and CDR2: SGHTA, FQGNSA. CDR3 amino acids: CASSLDVGYSPLHF. The CDR3, as DNA: TGTGCCAGCAGCTTAGATGTGGGGTATTCACCCCTCCACTTT.